Shown below are 23 T cell receptor beta chains from a single sample sequenced in a study of T cells in Graves' hyperthyroidism and ophthalmopathy. RNA transcripts yielded amplified TCR beta CDR3 regions. The HTBI set primed first-round TCR CDR3 RT-PCR. TCRdb re-called the multiplex PCR reads with MiXCR, one entry per CDR3 protein. The sample includes fewer than 850,000 distinct CDR3 sequences, roughly 17% of them seen just once. Sequencing was carried out using blood. All receptors come from a man aged 45 to 65 with Graves' hyperthyroidism.

This clonotype was counted ten times or more. The V gene is TRBV27, the J gene TRBJ2-1, with D tentatively TRBD1 or TRBD2 (5 bases each). Trimming removed 3 bases at V and 9 bases at J, with 18 bases between. Per the germline V gene, CDR1 is MNHEY and CDR2 is SMNVEV (reference sequence). CDR3 size: 15 residues. This CDR3 reads CASSFPSGLGSEQFF. The CDR3 coding sequence is TGTGCCAGCAGTTTCCCCTCGGGGCTAGGCAGTGAGCAGTTCTTC.

The chain carries TRBV6-5 and TRBJ2-7; D is uncertain. This CDR3 region has 15 residues. Trimming took 0 bases from V and 3 from J, leaving 12 bases between them. The germline gives CDR1 MNHEY, CDR2 SVGAGI. DNA for the CDR3: TGTGCCAGCAGTTACTCCCATCGGGTGCTCTACGAGCAGTACTTC. This encodes CASSYSHRVLYEQYF.

In its sample, this clonotype was seen a few times. The CDR3 DNA reads as TGTGCCAGTAGTATAGCGGGAGTATCCGGGGAGCTGTTTTTT. Translated, it gives CASSIAGVSGELFF. The chain has TRBV19 and TRBJ2-2; tentatively, D is TRBD2 (6 bases). Trimming took 1 base from V and 6 from J, leaving 9 bases between them. This CDR3 comprises 14 residues. CDR1 is LNHDA, CDR2 SQIVND, per germline (reference sequence).

This clonotype was counted a few times. The V call is TRBV6-1, the J call TRBJ2-1; possible D gene TRBD2, 7 bases. This CDR3 is 16 amino acids long. V was cut by 5 bases and J by 8 bases, with 22 bases left in between. Germline V lookup: CDR1 MNHNS, CDR2 SASEGT. DNA for the CDR3: TGTGCCAGCAGTAGGGGAGGGGGACACTTGGGCGATGAGCAGTTCTTC. Translated: CASSRGGGHLGDEQFF.

This clonotype was observed at least ten times. The V call is TRBV7-9, the J call TRBJ2-2, with D hard to call. V was trimmed by 5 bases and J by 4 bases, leaving 5 bases between them. CDR3 size: 12 residues. CDR1 is SEHNR, CDR2 FQNEAQ, per germline (reference sequence). CDR3 sequence: CASSRSTGELFF. Here the CDR3 DNA reads TGTGCCAGCAGCCGGAGCACCGGGGAGCTGTTTTTT.

This chain links TRBV19 with TRBJ1-3, with 7 nucleotides matching TRBD1. The germline V gene encodes CDR1 LNHDA and CDR2 SQIVND (reference sequence). The length of the CDR3 is 16 residues. The trim removed 9 bases at V and 1 base at J, leaving 12 bases unmatched. This chain's CDR3 is CASSPDRDESGNTIYF. CDR3 DNA: TGTGCCAGCTCTCCTGACAGGGATGAGTCTGGAAACACCATATATTTT.

This clonotype was picked up many times. The rearrangement links TRBV25-1 to TRBJ2-1, with 7 bases lining up with TRBD2. Germline assignment: CDR1 MGHDK and CDR2 SYGVNS. The CDR3 totals 15 residues. The junction had 5 bases not matched to a gene; V was cut back by 2 bases and J by 4 bases. CDR3 amino acids: CASSEDSGPYNEQFF. The CDR3 nucleotides read TGTGCCAGCAGTGAAGATAGCGGGCCTTACAATGAGCAGTTCTTC.

About this clonotype: A much more abundant neighbour one base away suggests this may be a read error. Lacking the conserved final phenylalanine or tryptophan, this CDR3 likely reflects a read error. This sequence joins TRBV5-1 and TRBJ2-7; no reliable D call. Per the germline V gene, CDR1 is SGHRS and CDR2 is YFSETQ. Trimming left V 4 bases short and J 1 base short, with 12 bases between. The CDR3 is 14 amino acids. CDR3 region: CASSQDLGSYEQYS. DNA of the CDR3: TGCGCCAGCAGCCAAGACTTGGGATCCTACGAGCAGTACTCC.

This clonotype was counted at least ten times. V usage is TRBV14 and J usage is TRBJ1-2; D uncertain. V lost 4 bases, J lost 4 bases, and 13 bases lay in between. The germline gives CDR1 SGHDN, CDR2 FVKESK. This CDR3 region has 14 residues. In nucleotides, the CDR3 is TGTGCCAGCAGCCGGATTGACTCTTCCTATGGCTACACCTTC. Protein product: CASSRIDSSYGYTF. Together with reference TRBV14 and TRBJ1-2, the CDR3 gives the full variable domain: EAGVTQFPSHSVIEKGQTVTLRCDPISGHDNLYWYRRVMGKEIKFLLHFVKESKQDESGMPNNRFLAERTGGTYSTLKVQPAELEDSGVYFCASSRIDSSYGYTFGSGTRLTVV.

The genes are TRBV3-1 and TRBJ2-3, with D possibly being TRBD2 (5 bases). From germline, CDR1 is LGHDT and CDR2 YNNKEL (reference sequence). CDR3 size: 15 residues. V dropped 3 bases and J dropped 3 bases, with 13 bases sitting between them. The CDR3 here is CASSQVGEATDTQYF. The CDR3 DNA sequence: TGTGCCAGCAGCCAGGTGGGAGAAGCGACAGATACGCAGTATTTT.

This chain joins TRBV2 and TRBJ2-1, with a weak D call TRBD2 (7 bases). V lost 1 base and J 7 bases, leaving 17 bases between the germline ends. This CDR3 has 16 residues. CDR1 is SNHLY and CDR2 is FYNNEI in the germline V gene. The chain's CDR3 is CASSEGQGGGMNEQFF. The CDR3 DNA follows: TGTGCCAGCAGTGAAGGGCAGGGAGGGGGTATGAATGAGCAGTTCTTC.

Many counts were recorded for this clonotype. The V call is TRBV11-3, the J call TRBJ2-3; 7 bases agree with TRBD2. Germline CDR1 and CDR2: SGHNT and YENEEA. The trim removed 5 bases at V and 1 base at J, leaving 6 bases unmatched. The CDR3 is 15 residues long. CDR3 bases: TGTGCCAGCAGCCTTGGGAGGGAGGGCACAGATACGCAGTATTTT. It specifies CASSLGREGTDTQYF. Full variable domain (remainder filled in from reference TRBV11-3 and TRBJ2-3): EAGVVQSPRYKIIEKKQPVAFWCNPISGHNTLYWYLQNLGQGPELLIRYENEEAVDDSQLPKDRFSAERLKGVDSTLKIQPAELGDSAVYLCASSLGREGTDTQYFGPGTRLTVL.

This clonotype was counted ten times or more. The chain has TRBV28 and TRBJ1-2; unclear D gene. This CDR3 spans 15 amino acids. Germline assignment: CDR1 MDHEN and CDR2 SYDVKM. Trimming took off 5 bases at V and 0 bases at J, with 13 bases between the two ends. CDR3 sequence reads: CASSLERAPNYGYTF. In DNA, the CDR3 is TGTGCCAGCAGTCTCGAGAGGGCCCCTAACTATGGCTACACCTTC.

The sample holds many counts of this clonotype. This chain joins TRBV7-2 and TRBJ1-1; a weak D match, TRBD1 (6 bases). The CDR3 runs to 16 residues. V lost 4 bases and J lost 0, with 15 bases in between. Germline CDR1 SGHTA, CDR2 FQGNSA. This chain's CDR3 is CASSYDRYSMNTEAFF. CDR3 coding DNA: TGTGCCAGCAGCTATGACAGGTACTCAATGAACACTGAAGCTTTCTTT.

This clonotype was detected only a few times. The chain recombines TRBV27 with TRBJ1-5; 8 bases are a match to TRBD1. The V and J ends lost 6 bases and 6 bases, in that order; junction bases with no gene match: 10. Germline assignment: CDR1 MNHEY and CDR2 SMNVEV (reference sequence). The CDR3 runs 15 residues. CDR3 loop: CASRTITGGSQPQHF. CDR3 DNA sequence: TGTGCCAGCAGGACAATTACAGGGGGAAGTCAGCCCCAGCATTTT.

This clonotype has at least ten counts. This chain uses TRBV9 with TRBJ1-1; D is unclear. This CDR3 spans 14 amino acids. Germline-derived CDR1 and CDR2 are SGDLS and YYNGEE. V was cut by 4 bases and J by 6 bases, with 16 bases left in between. The CDR3 nucleotides are TGTGCCAGCAGCCCGAGGATCGGTAAACCTGAAGCTTTCTTT. Translating it yields CASSPRIGKPEAFF.

A single count supports this clonotype. This may stem from a read error, because a much larger clone lies one nucleotide away. This chain links TRBV11-1 with TRBJ2-1; tentative D call: TRBD1 (5 bases). Trimming pared 6 bases from V and 14 bases from J, leaving 17 bases between. This CDR3 has 12 residues. Germline-derived CDR1 and CDR2 are SGHAT and FQDESV (reference sequence). The CDR3 DNA reads as TGTGCCAGCAGTCCTGAATTAAGGGGCGAGTTCTTC. Protein sequence: CASSPELRGEFF.

This clonotype has more than one count but fewer than ten. The chain couples TRBV20-1 to TRBJ2-7; no clear D. Trimming removed 1 base at V and 3 bases at J, with 13 bases between. The CDR3 spans 14 residues. CDR1 and CDR2 (germline): DFQATT, SNEGSKA (reference sequence). CDR3 sequence reads: CSARVLGGSYEQYF. DNA of the CDR3: TGCAGTGCTAGAGTCCTAGGCGGTAGCTACGAGCAGTACTTC.

There are many counts of this clonotype. The genes are TRBV12-3 or TRBV12-4 and TRBJ2-1; 7 positions match TRBD1. The CDR3 is 14 residues long. V lost 3 bases and J lost 9; bases outside the gene matches: 8. CDR3: CASSLETGTSEQFF. The CDR3 region has the DNA TGTGCCAGCAGTTTGGAGACAGGGACAAGTGAGCAGTTCTTC.

As concerns this clonotype: A much more abundant neighbour one base away suggests this may be a read error. This chain links TRBV27 with TRBJ2-1, with 7 bases fitting TRBD1. Germline CDR1 reads MNHEY; CDR2 reads SMNVEV (reference sequence). CDR3 length equals 16 residues. The CDR3 spells CDSSLIDRASYNEQFF. As DNA, the CDR3 is TGTGACAGCAGTTTAATAGACAGGGCCTCCTACAATGAGCAGTTCTTC.

The sample holds many counts of this clonotype. The chain employs TRBV27 and TRBJ1-2, with D unresolved. Deletions cut 2 bases from V and 0 bases from J, with 13 bases between. The germline gives CDR1 MNHEY, CDR2 SMNVEV (reference sequence). This CDR3 has 16 residues. CDR3 amino acids: CASSLTGLISNYGYTF. The CDR3 DNA reads TGTGCCAGCAGTTTAACCGGACTGATCTCTAACTATGGCTACACCTTC.

The chain uses TRBV7-2 and TRBJ2-2; the match to TRBD2 covers 10 bases. Trimming took 2 bases from V and 7 from J; bases not matched to a gene: 13. Germline CDR1 SGHTA, CDR2 FQGNSA. The CDR3 extends over 18 amino acids. The CDR3 loop is CASSLTGASGSGGGELFF. As DNA, the CDR3 is TGTGCCAGCAGCTTAACGGGGGCTAGCGGGAGCGGCGGCGGGGAGCTGTTTTTT. Together with reference TRBV7-2 and TRBJ2-2, the CDR3 gives the full variable domain: GAGVSQSPSNKVTEKGKDVELRCDPISGHTALYWYRQSLGQGLEFLIYFQGNSAPDKSGLPSDRFSAERTGGSVSTLTIQRTQQEDSAVYLCASSLTGASGSGGGELFFGEGSRLTVL.

The V call is TRBV4-3, the J call TRBJ2-1; 11 bases fit TRBD2. In germline, CDR1 is LGHNA, CDR2 YSLEER. V was pared by 0 bases and J by 2 bases, with 9 bases of the junction left unmatched. The CDR3 is made up of 19 amino acids. The CDR3 sequence is CASSQEPPSGRRAYNEQFF. The DNA of the CDR3 is TGCGCCAGCAGCCAAGAACCGCCTAGCGGGAGGAGGGCCTACAATGAGCAGTTCTTC.